The clone carrying this T cell receptor (beta chain) was seen once. The sample belongs to a study of blood T cell repertoires in COVID-19. The protocol was immunoSEQ multiplex PCR, while the TCRdb copy is restricted to in-frame clones and leaves out a portion. The table shows some 150,000 clones, with about 89% occurring only once. Trimming at V came to 4 bases and at J to 7 bases, leaving 9 bases not matched to a gene. The germline V gene has CDR1 MNHEY and CDR2 SMNVEV (reference sequence). This CDR3 is 15 amino acids long. V usage is TRBV27 and J usage is TRBJ2-1; TRBD2 matches 8 bases. Source material: peripheral blood. This TCR was sampled from a man aged 45 to 65 who had recovered from COVID-19. CDR3 coding DNA: TGTGCCAGCAGTTCCGGGGGGGGACGTAGAAATGAGCAGTTCTTC. The encoded protein is CASSSGGGRRNEQFF.